This TCR beta chain was found in a study of siplizumab effects on memory and regulatory T cells. Study observations and caveats: Phenotypic classification as naive or memory proved unattainable for roughly 75-97% of proliferating CD4+ or CD8+ clones. Suppression by proliferating Tregs derived from siplizumab cultures was not verified. Siplizumab produced a significant reduction in alloreactive sequences that were traceable to unstimulated CD4+ memory cells.

Regarding this clone: Its antigen remains unidentified.

Per the germline V gene, CDR1 is MDHEN and CDR2 is SYDVKM. The CDR3 runs 13 residues. Trimming removed 6 bases from V and 3 bases from J, with 12 bases in between. For every sample, some 10^5 TCR templates were assayed. Produced via immunoSEQ multiplex PCR; TCRdb's table is partial and in-frame only. The sample has about 94,000 clones; nearly 95% are singletons. This TCR came from a human donor in good health. This chain joins TRBV28 and TRBJ2-7; tentatively, D is TRBD1 or TRBD2 (5 bases each). Specimen: non-Treg CD4+ T cells sorted from blood. As DNA, the CDR3 is TGTGCCAGCAGAAAGGGACGGGACTACGAGCAGTACTTC. The encoded protein is CASRKGRDYEQYF.